This TCR beta chain was obtained from a study of neurological immune-mediated disorders. Ten or more counts support this clonotype. Its specificity is not known. The CDR3 consists of 13 residues. CDR1 and CDR2 from the germline V gene are MNHGY and SVAAGI. V lost 4 bases and J lost 8, with 11 bases in between. The study, taken as a whole, reports: No clinical or MRI feature was associated with the multiple sclerosis repertoire cluster. The most TCR clonal expansion was seen in HTLV-1-associated myelopathy, and the least was seen in multiple sclerosis, which fell below healthy controls.

MiXCR was run by TCRdb on the 5' RACE reads, yielding one entry per CDR3 protein. The data show 55,000 to 75,000 distinct CDR3 sequences, roughly 5% seen once. Unsorted libraries used 2 million PBMCs kept at -80 degrees C. The chain is built from TRBV6-9 and TRBJ1-4; D might be TRBD1 (5 bases). The clonotype originates from a human donor with multiple sclerosis. The donor label of this sample is uncertain. Sample: PBMCs. DNA of the CDR3: TGTGCCAGCAGTTCCGAGGAGGGGGAAAAACTGTTTTTT. This translates into CASSSEEGEKLFF.